This T cell receptor (beta chain) was sequenced for a study of T cells after yellow fever vaccination. Study-level points and caveats: The booster saw the reappearance of most primary-vaccination clones (around 95% CD4, almost 90% CD8). Of the clonotypes, a small share occurred in both CD4 and CD8 compartments. The secondary response peaked faster, at day 5 versus 15, but was weaker.

With regard to this clonotype: Its antigen is not identified.

It was through 5'RACE template switching that TCR cDNA was made, with a universal primer site and UMIs added. TCRdb reprocessed the 5' RACE reads with MiXCR, giving one entry per CDR3 protein. The sample holds approximately 600,000 distinct CDR3 sequences; 9% to 15% are singletons and the top ten take under 15%. The V gene lost 4 bases and the J gene lost 8 bases, with 18 bases spanning the gap. The CDR3 sequence is 14 residues long. Germline V gene sequence: CDR1 DFQATT, CDR2 SNEGSKA (reference sequence). The receptor was derived from a young man who received the YFV17D yellow fever vaccine. The V call is TRBV20-1, the J call TRBJ2-1; D tentatively fits TRBD1 or TRBD2 (5 bases each). The sequencing used PBMCs, collected on the day of the yellow fever booster vaccination. The CDR3 loop reads CSAIPGPRPYEQFF. As DNA, the CDR3 is TGCAGTGCTATTCCGGGACCGCGTCCTTATGAGCAGTTCTTC.